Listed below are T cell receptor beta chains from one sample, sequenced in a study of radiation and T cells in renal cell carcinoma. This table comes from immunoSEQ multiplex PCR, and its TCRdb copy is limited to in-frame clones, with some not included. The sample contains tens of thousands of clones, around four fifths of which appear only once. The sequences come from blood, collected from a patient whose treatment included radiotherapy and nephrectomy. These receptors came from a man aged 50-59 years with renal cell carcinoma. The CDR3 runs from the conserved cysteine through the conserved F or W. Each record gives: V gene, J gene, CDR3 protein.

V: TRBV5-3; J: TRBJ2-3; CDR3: CARSTEDRGTDTQYF
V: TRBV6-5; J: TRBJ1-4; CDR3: CATMTTGNEKLFF
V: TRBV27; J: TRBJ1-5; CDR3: CASSHRDRNQPQHF
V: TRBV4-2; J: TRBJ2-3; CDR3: CASSQVVDTQYF
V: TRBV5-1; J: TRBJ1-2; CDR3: CASSLAGDGYTF
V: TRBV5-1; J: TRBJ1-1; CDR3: CASSLISSVNTEAFF
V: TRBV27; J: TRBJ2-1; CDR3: CASGDGLSYNEQFF
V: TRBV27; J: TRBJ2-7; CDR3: CASSLVSGGSPYEQYF
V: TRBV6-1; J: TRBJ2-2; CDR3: CASSEPRWTGELFF
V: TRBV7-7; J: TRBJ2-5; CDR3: CASSFPGQGAGVGETQYF
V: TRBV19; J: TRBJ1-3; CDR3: CASSAWTEGSGNTIYF
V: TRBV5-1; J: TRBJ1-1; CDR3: CASSSGQNTEAFF
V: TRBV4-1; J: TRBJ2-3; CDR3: CASSREAGGVADTQYF
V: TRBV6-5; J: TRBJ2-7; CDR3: CASSTNRVAEQYF
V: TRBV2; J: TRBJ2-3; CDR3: CASCSESTDTQYF
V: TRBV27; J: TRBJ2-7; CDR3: CASSPSVGPYEQYF
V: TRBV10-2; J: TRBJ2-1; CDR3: CASSPSVSYNEQFF
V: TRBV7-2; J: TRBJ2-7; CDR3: CASSPQRLSSYEQYF
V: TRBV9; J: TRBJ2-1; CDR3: CASSRMLASYNEQFF
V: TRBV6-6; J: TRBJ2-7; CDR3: CASSYDRDGYEQYF
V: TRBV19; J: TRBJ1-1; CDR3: CASTSGSGTGGTEAFF
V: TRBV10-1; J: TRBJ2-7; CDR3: CASSEPSGNSYEQYF
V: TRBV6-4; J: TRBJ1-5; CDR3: CASSPGQGSNQPQHF
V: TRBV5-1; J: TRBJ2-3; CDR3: CASSLETDTQYF
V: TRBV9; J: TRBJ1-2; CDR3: CASSARKATGNYGYTF
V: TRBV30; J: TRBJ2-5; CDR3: CAWSLWAGGLSSAQYF
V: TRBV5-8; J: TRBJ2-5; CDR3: CASSWGTGQKETQYF
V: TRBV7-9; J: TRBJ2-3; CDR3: CASSLAGEADTQYF
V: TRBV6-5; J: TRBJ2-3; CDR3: CASSYGSSTDTQYF
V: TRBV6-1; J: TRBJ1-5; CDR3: CASSEGGQVPRPQHF
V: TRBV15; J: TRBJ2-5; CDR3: CATSSGHRETQYF
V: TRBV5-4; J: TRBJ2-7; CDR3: CASSFGLAGYEQYF
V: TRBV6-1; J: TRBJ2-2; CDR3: CASSGGLAVNTGELFF
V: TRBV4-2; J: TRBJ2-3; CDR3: CASSQDPQRGGRGRTDTQYF
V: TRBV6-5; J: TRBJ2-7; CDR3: CASSPRSGRGVEQYF
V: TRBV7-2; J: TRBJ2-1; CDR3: CATRVSNNEQFF
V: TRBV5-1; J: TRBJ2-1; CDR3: CASSPVAGANEQFF
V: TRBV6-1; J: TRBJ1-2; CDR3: CASSERGQTHYGYTF
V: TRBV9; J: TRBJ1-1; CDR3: CASSPYLTVNTEAFF
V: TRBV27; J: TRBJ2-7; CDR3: CASSRLAEAYEQYF
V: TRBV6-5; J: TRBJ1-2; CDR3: CASSGQGQPAYGYTF
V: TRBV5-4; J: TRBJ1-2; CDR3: CASSSDTSNYGYTF
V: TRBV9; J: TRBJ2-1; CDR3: CASSVTSGNNEQFF
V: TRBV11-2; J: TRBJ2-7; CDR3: CASSLWGAPPTDEQYF
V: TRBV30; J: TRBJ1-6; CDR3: CAWSRSGGLISPLHF
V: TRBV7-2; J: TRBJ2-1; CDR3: CASSQPQINEQFF
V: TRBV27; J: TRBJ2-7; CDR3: CASGTGRLYEQYF
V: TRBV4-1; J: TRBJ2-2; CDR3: CASSQVGNTGELFF
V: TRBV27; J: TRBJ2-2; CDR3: CASSRQGGTGELFF
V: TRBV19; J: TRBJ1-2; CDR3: CASARDRGQGYTF
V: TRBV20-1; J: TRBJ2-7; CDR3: CSAGGGYEQYF